This T cell receptor beta chain was recorded in a study of OX40 agonist ivuxolimab in advanced cancers. Across the whole study: Patients assigned to dose escalation were diagnosed with hepatocellular carcinoma, melanoma, renal cell or head and neck cancer.

Using immunoSEQ multiplex PCR, the repertoire was profiled, and TCRdb retains in-frame clones only, with some absent. The repertoire has 20,000 to 30,000 clones, about 76% of them found once; the top ten carry just over 2%. This clone was seen more than once but under ten times. Antigen unknown. Study-level findings and limits: Also present in some nonresponders was a low level of normalized T-cell clonal expansion.

This CDR3 comprises 14 residues. Trimming left V 0 bases short and J 0 bases short, with 6 bases between. From germline, CDR1 is SGHAT and CDR2 FQNNGV. The receptor's source is an adult with an advanced solid tumor such as melanoma, head and neck, liver or kidney cancer. V and J are TRBV11-2 and TRBJ2-7; D gene unclear. This specimen consisted of CD4+ or CD8+ T cells sorted from blood, obtained in a trial of the OX40 agonist ivuxolimab. CDR3 bases: TGTGCCAGCAGCTTAGAGAGGAGCTCCTACGAGCAGTACTTC. Its translation is CASSLERSSYEQYF.